Reported below is one T cell receptor beta chain. The CDR3 runs 15 residues. V trimming: 0 bases; J trimming: 6 bases; junction bases outside the gene matches: 5. Germline assignment: CDR1 SGHRS and CDR2 YFSETQ. These data belong to a study of shared clonotypes between healthy human individuals. It was into CD45RA+ naive and CD45RA-negative memory subsets that the CD4+ cells were split. DNA at 200 ng, around 30,000 T cell genomes, went into sorted-subset replicate PCRs. The assay was immunoSEQ multiplex PCR, and TCRdb's table has in-frame clones only and misses some. The sample consists of roughly 2.4 million clones, approximately 96% of them appearing once.

The sample consisted of naive CD4+ T cells sorted from blood. Noted subset: CD45RA+ positively selected. This chain connects TRBV5-1 to TRBJ2-3; TRBD2 aligns across 9 bases. This clonotype was sampled from a man between 18 and 29 years old in good health. Here the CDR3 reads CASSLGAGGADTQYF. In DNA form, the CDR3 reads TGCGCCAGCAGCTTGGGAGCGGGAGGCGCGGATACGCAGTATTTT.